This T cell receptor (beta chain) was identified during a study of cytotoxic CD8 clonotypes in ibrutinib-treated CLL. TCRdb's table, derived via immunoSEQ multiplex PCR, lists solely in-frame clones and lacks some. Of about 140,000 clones listed, 70% to 80% were seen once; the top ten hold 25% to 30%. Trimming took 11 bases from V and 4 from J, leaving 12 bases between them. Germline V lookup: CDR1 MNHNS, CDR2 SASEGT. The CDR3 is 11 residues long. Note on this clone: As yet, its antigen is unknown.

General study results and limits: Clonality rose at ibrutinib response, held steady in sustained remission, and fell toward baseline at progression. A difference in sampling times existed between sustained-remission and progressing patients.

This TCR derives from a human donor with chronic lymphocytic leukemia. Sample: PBMCs, taken after 12 months of ibrutinib treatment. V and J are TRBV6-1 and TRBJ2-7; unclear D gene. CDR3 nucleotide sequence: TGTGCCTCCAGTGGGTTGTACGAGCAGTACTTC. This translates into CASSGLYEQYF.